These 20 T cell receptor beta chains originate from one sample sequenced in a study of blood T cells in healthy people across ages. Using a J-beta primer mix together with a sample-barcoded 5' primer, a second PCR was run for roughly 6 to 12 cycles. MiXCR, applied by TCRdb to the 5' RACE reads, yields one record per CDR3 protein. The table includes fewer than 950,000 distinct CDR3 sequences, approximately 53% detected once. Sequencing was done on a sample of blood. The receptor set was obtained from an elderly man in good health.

The CDR3 reads CASSLLPGGSYGYTF. The CDR3, as DNA: TGTGCCAGCAGTTTACTCCCAGGGGGTAGCTATGGCTACACCTTC. The J gene is TRBJ1-2, the V gene TRBV28, with 7 positions matching TRBD1. This CDR3 is built from 15 residues. Germline assignment: CDR1 MDHEN and CDR2 SYDVKM. With V trimmed by 2 bases and J by 4 bases, 7 bases remained unmatched.

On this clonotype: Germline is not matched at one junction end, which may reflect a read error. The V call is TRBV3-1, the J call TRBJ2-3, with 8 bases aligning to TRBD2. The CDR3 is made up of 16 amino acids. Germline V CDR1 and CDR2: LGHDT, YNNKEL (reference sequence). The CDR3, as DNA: TGTGCCAGCAACCAAGATCGGCTAGCGGGCCACAGATACGCGTATTTT. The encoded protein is CASNQDRLAGHRYAYF.

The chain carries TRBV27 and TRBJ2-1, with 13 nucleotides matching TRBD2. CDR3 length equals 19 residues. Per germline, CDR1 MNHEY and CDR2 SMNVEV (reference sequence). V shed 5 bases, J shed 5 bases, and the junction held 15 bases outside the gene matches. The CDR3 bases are TGTGCCAGCAGTCTCCGGATTCGACTAGCGGGAGGAGGGGACAATGAGCAGTTCTTC. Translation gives CASSLRIRLAGGGDNEQFF.

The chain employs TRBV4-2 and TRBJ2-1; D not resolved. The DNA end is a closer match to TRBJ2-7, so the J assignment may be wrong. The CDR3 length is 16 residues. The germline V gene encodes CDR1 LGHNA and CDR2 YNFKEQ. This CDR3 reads CASSQEASSSYNEQYF. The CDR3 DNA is TGTGCCAGCAGCCAAGAAGCGTCGAGCTCCTACAATGAGCAGTACTTC.

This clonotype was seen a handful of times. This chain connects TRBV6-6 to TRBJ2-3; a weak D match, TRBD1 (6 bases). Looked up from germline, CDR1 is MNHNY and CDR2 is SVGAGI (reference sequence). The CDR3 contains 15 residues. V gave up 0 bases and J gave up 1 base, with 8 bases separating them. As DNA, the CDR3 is TGTGCCAGCAGTTACTCTGGACAGCGCACAGATACGCAGTATTTT. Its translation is CASSYSGQRTDTQYF.

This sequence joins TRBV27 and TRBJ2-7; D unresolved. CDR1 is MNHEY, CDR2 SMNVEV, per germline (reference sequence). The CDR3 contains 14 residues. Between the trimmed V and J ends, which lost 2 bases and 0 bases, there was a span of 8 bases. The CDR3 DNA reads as TGTGCCAGCAGTTTAAAGGGAACCTCCTACGAGCAGTACTTC. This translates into CASSLKGTSYEQYF.

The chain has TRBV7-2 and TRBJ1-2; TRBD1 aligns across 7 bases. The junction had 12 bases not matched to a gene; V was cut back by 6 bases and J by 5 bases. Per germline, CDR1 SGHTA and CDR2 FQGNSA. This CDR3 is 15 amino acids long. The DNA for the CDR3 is TGTGCCAGCAGTTCCGGGGACAGCCTTGGTTATGGCTACACCTTC. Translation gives CASSSGDSLGYGYTF.

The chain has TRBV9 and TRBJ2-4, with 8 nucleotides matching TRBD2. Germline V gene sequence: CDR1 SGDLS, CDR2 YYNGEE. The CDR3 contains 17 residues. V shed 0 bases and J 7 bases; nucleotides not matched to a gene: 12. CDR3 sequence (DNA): TGTGCCAGCAGCGTAGATAGCGGGACTGACTCCCGGAACATTCAGTACTTC. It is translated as CASSVDSGTDSRNIQYF.

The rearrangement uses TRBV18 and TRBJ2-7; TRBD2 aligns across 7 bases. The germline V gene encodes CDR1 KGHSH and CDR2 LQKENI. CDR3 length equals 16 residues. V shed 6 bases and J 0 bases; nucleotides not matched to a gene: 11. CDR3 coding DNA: TGTGCCAGCTCGGCCGGATTAGCGGGTTCCTCCTACGAGCAGTACTTC. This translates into CASSAGLAGSSYEQYF.

The CDR3 nucleotides read TGTGCCAGCAGTGTCAGTATAGGTGCCTACGAGCAGTACTTC. It codes for CASSVSIGAYEQYF. The rearrangement uses TRBV2 and TRBJ2-4, with D unclear. The DNA end is a closer match to TRBJ2-7, so the J assignment may be wrong. The germline CDR1 and CDR2 sequences are SNHLY and FYNNEI. The CDR3 totals 14 residues.

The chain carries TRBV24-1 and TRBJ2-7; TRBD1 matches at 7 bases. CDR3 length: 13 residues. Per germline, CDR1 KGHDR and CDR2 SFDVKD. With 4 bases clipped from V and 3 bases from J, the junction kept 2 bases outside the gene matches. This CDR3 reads CATSEGQFYEQYF. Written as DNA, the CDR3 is TGTGCCACCAGTGAGGGACAGTTCTACGAGCAGTACTTC.

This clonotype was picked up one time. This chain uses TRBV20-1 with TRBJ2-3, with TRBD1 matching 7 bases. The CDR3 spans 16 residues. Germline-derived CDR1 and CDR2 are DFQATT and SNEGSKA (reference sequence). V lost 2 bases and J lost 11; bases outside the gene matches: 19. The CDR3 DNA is TGCAGTGCTAGATCCCCTTCGGCCCCTACCTCAGGGGGGCAGTATTTT. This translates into CSARSPSAPTSGGQYF.

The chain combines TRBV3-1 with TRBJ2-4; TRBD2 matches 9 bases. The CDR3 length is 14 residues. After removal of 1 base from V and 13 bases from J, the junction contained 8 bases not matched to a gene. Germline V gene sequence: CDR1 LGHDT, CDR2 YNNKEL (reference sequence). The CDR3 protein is CASSQAAGGKEQYF. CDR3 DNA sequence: TGTGCCAGCAGCCAAGCGGCGGGAGGGAAAGAGCAGTACTTC.

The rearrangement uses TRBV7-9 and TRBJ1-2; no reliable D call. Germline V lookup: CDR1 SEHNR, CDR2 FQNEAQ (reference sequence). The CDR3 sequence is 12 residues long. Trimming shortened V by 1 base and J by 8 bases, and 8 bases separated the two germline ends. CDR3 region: CASSLDGKGYTF. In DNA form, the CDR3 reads TGTGCCAGCAGCTTAGATGGGAAAGGCTACACCTTC.

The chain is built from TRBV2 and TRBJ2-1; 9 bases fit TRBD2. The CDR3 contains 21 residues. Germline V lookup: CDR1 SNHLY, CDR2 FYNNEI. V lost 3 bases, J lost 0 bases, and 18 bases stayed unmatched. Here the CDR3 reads CASSEKAHIAGVHASYNEQFF. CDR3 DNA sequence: TGTGCCAGCAGTGAGAAGGCCCACATAGCGGGAGTCCACGCCTCCTACAATGAGCAGTTCTTC.

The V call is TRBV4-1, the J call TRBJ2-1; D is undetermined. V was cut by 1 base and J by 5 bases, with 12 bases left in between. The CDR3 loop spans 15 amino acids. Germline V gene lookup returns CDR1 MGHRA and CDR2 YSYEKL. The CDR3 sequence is CASSQGWARNNEQFF. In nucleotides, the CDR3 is TGCGCCAGCAGCCAAGGTTGGGCTAGAAACAATGAGCAGTTCTTC.

CDR3 loop: CASSSAGSYGYTF. The CDR3 nucleotides read TGCGCCAGCAGTTCGGCAGGGAGCTATGGCTACACCTTC. V usage is TRBV10-1 and J usage is TRBJ1-2; a possible D gene is TRBD1 (5 bases). CDR1 and CDR2 (germline): WNHNN, SYGVQD (reference sequence). V lost 5 bases and J 4 bases, leaving 11 bases between the germline ends. This CDR3 spans 13 amino acids.

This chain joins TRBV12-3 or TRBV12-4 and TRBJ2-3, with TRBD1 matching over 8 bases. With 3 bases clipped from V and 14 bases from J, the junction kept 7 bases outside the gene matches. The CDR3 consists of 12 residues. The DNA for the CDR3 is TGTGCCAGCAGTTTGGGACAGGCGGACGCGTATTTT. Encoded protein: CASSLGQADAYF.

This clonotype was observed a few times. CDR3 residues: CSASDPDRVKGYTF. The CDR3 DNA follows: TGCAGTGCTAGCGACCCGGACAGGGTTAAGGGCTACACCTTC. The rearrangement joins TRBV20-1 to TRBJ1-2; 8 bases are a match to TRBD1. J lost 8 bases, V lost 3 bases, and 11 bases had no gene match. Per germline, CDR1 DFQATT and CDR2 SNEGSKA (reference sequence). The CDR3 has 14 amino acids.

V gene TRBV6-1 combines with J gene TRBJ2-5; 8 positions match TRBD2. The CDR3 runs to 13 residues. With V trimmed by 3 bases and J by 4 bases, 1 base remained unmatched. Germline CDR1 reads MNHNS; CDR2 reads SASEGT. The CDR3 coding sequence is TGTGCCAGCAGTGACGCGGGGGGAGAGACCCAGTACTTC. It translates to CASSDAGGETQYF.